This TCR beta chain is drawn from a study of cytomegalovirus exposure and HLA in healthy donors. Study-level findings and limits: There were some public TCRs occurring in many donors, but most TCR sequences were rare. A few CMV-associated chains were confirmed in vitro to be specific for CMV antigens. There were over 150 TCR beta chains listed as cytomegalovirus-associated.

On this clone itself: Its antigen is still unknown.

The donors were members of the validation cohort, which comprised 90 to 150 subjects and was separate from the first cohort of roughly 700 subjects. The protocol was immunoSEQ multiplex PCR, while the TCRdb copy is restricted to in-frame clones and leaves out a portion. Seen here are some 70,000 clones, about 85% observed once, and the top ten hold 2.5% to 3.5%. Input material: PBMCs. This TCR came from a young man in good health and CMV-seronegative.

The CDR3: CASSWRPRQGIYNSPLHF. CDR3 DNA: TGTGCCAGCAGCTGGAGGCCCCGACAGGGAATCTATAATTCACCCCTCCACTTT. The chain has TRBV5-4 and TRBJ1-6, with 7 bases that match TRBD1. The germline gives CDR1 SGHNT, CDR2 YYREEE (reference sequence). The trim removed 3 bases at V and 3 bases at J, leaving 12 bases unmatched. The CDR3 runs to 18 residues.